This T cell receptor beta chain derives from a study of T cells in Graves' hyperthyroidism and ophthalmopathy. Amplification targeted TCR beta CDR3 regions from RNA transcripts. When the TCR CDR3 underwent first-round RT-PCR, the HTBI primer set was used. Each CDR3 protein gets one entry after TCRdb re-called the multiplex PCR reads with MiXCR. The data contain 600,000 to 800,000 distinct CDR3 sequences, around 40% of them singletons. Fresh peripheral blood, about 9.9 ml, yielded the PBMCs. The specimen was blood. This TCR was recovered from a middle-aged woman with Graves' hyperthyroidism.

CDR3: CASSLRQGDTFSFF. CDR3 nucleotide sequence: TGTGCCAGCAGCCTCAGACAGGGGGACACCTTCAGTTTCTTT. V usage is TRBV7-2 and J usage is TRBJ1-1; 9 bases map to TRBD1. This CDR3 spans 14 amino acids. Germline-derived CDR1 and CDR2 are SGHTA and FQGNSA. Trimming at V came to 5 bases and at J to 13 bases, leaving 14 bases not matched to a gene.